Listed here are 11 T cell receptor beta chains from one sample, sequenced in a study of neurological immune-mediated disorders. TCRdb passed the 5' RACE reads through MiXCR, listing each CDR3 protein once. In the table there are roughly 120,000 distinct CDR3 sequences, more than 2.5% of which are singletons. The sample was PBMCs. The origin of the receptors is a young woman with multiple sclerosis.

As to this clonotype: A much larger clone lies one base from this, so it may be a read error. The rearrangement links TRBV3-1 to TRBJ2-2; 7 positions match TRBD2. CDR3 size: 16 residues. With 1 base clipped from V and 5 bases from J, the junction kept 7 bases outside the gene matches. Germline-derived CDR1 and CDR2 are LGHDT and YNNKEL (reference sequence). CDR3 residues: CASSQGPRGDTGELFF. The CDR3 DNA reads as TGTGCCAGCAGCCAAGGACCCCGGGGGGATACCGGGGAGCTGTTTTTT.

The V and J genes are TRBV6-6 and TRBJ2-7, with D unclear. CDR3 size: 13 residues. The V gene lost 2 bases and the J gene lost 3 bases, with 8 bases spanning the gap. The germline V gene encodes CDR1 MNHNY and CDR2 SVGAGI (reference sequence). The CDR3 reads CASSYGPHYEQYF. The CDR3 region has the DNA TGTGCCAGCAGTTACGGGCCTCACTACGAGCAGTACTTC.

This clonotype was counted many times. The chain recombines TRBV6-5 with TRBJ2-7; D is ambiguous. CDR1 is MNHEY and CDR2 is SVGAGI in the germline V gene. Trimming removed 2 bases from V and 0 bases from J, with 8 bases in between. The CDR3 is made up of 14 amino acids. CDR3 in DNA: TGTGCCAGCAGTTACGACTGGGGCTCCTACGAGCAGTACTTC. Its protein is CASSYDWGSYEQYF.

The sample holds many counts of this clonotype. The chain has TRBV7-2 and TRBJ1-2; 7 bases agree with TRBD1. The ends lost 4 bases at V and 7 bases at J; junction bases unmatched: 3. Germline CDR1 reads SGHTA; CDR2 reads FQGNSA. The CDR3 consists of 12 residues. This chain's CDR3 is CASSSNRGGYTF. CDR3 nucleotide sequence: TGTGCCAGCAGCTCGAACAGGGGTGGCTACACCTTC.

This clonotype came up many times. The chain couples TRBV7-9 to TRBJ1-1, with D possibly being TRBD1 (5 bases). The CDR3 contains 12 residues. CDR1 SEHNR and CDR2 FQNEAQ come from the germline V gene (reference sequence). V gave up 5 bases and J gave up 4 bases, with 8 bases separating them. CDR3: CASSRGGTEAFF. The CDR3 nucleotides read TGTGCCAGCAGCCGTGGGGGCACTGAAGCTTTCTTT. Combining the CDR3 with reference TRBV7-9 and TRBJ1-1 gives the whole variable domain DTGVSQNPRHKITKRGQNVTFRCDPISEHNRLYWYRQTLGQGPEFLTYFQNEAQLEKSRLLSDRFSAERPKGSFSTLEIQRTEQGDSAMYLCASSRGGTEAFFGQGTRLTVV.

This clonotype was detected ten times or more. This chain joins TRBV12-3 or TRBV12-4 and TRBJ1-2, with D unresolved. V was clipped by 3 bases and J by 0 bases, with 8 bases between them. The CDR3 extends over 14 amino acids. This CDR3 is CASSFRGSNYGYTF. The CDR3 coding sequence is TGTGCCAGCAGTTTTCGTGGTTCTAACTATGGCTACACCTTC.

About this clonotype itself: A much larger clone is a single base away; this may be a read error. This sequence joins TRBV9 and TRBJ2-5, with D possibly being TRBD2 (7 bases). The CDR3 contains 16 residues. Germline CDR1 SGDLS, CDR2 YYNGEE. The DNA of the CDR3 is TGTGTCAGCAGCGTAGAGGGGAGGGGGGGACAAGAGACCCAGTACTTC. It codes for CVSSVEGRGGQETQYF.

This clonotype was seen at least ten times. V and J are TRBV4-1 and TRBJ2-7, with TRBD1 matching over 9 bases. Trimming at V came to 2 bases and at J to 3 bases, leaving 11 bases not matched to a gene. The CDR3 is 17 amino acids. Germline CDR1 is MGHRA and CDR2 is YSYEKL. The CDR3 nucleotides read TGCGCCAGCAGCCAACAACCGCCCGGGACAGGGATCTACGAGCAGTACTTC. This encodes CASSQQPPGTGIYEQYF.

Comments on this clonotype: Compared with germline, one end of the junction differs, possibly owing to a read error. This chain links TRBV27 with TRBJ2-7; 8 nucleotides line up with TRBD1. Germline V lookup: CDR1 MNHEY, CDR2 SMNVEV (reference sequence). The CDR3 is made up of 13 amino acids. CDR3 protein: CASSLTGAYEQCF. The CDR3 region has the DNA TGTGCCAGCAGTCTGACAGGGGCCTACGAGCAGTGCTTC.

This clonotype has at least ten counts. V is TRBV3-1 and J is TRBJ2-7; maybe TRBD2 (9 bases). The V end was cut by 4 bases, the J end by 7 bases, with 17 bases between. CDR3 length: 14 residues. Germline V gene lookup returns CDR1 LGHDT and CDR2 YNNKEL (reference sequence). In DNA form, the CDR3 reads TGTGCCAGCAGCCTCAGGGGGCGGGGGGGTGAGCAGTACTTC. Encoded protein: CASSLRGRGGEQYF.

As concerns this clonotype: Just one base apart from a much larger clone, this may be a read error. The genes are TRBV20-1 and TRBJ1-6, with D tentatively TRBD1 (6 bases). The CDR3 runs 14 residues. Germline loops: CDR1 DFQATT, CDR2 SNEGSKA (reference sequence). The CDR3 region has the DNA TGCAGTGCTAGAGACCCTAAGGGGGGTTCACCCCTCAACTTT. This codes for CSARDPKGGSPLNF.